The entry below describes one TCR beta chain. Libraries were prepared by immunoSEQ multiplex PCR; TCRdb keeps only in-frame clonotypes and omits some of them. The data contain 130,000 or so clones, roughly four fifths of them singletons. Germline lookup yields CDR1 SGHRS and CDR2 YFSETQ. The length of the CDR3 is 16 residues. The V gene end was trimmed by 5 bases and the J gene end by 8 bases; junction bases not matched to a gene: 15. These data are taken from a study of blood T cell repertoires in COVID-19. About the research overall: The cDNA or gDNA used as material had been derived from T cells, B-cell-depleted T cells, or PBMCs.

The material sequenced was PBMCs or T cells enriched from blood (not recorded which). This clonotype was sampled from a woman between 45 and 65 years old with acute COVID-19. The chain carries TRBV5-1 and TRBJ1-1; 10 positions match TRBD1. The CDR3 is CASSPDRGLTQGEAFF. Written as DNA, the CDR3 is TGCGCCAGCAGTCCTGACAGGGGGCTTACGCAGGGGGAAGCTTTCTTT.